Below, 15 T cell receptor beta chains from the same sample are listed, as sequenced in a study of cytomegalovirus exposure and HLA in healthy donors. Primers: 60 Vbeta forward and 13 Jbeta reverse. The data were produced by immunoSEQ multiplex PCR, yet TCRdb's version contains in-frame clones alone and is incomplete. The data show 90,000 to 130,000 clones, with roughly 73% seen just once and roughly 0.82% held by the top ten. Sequencing was carried out using PBMCs. The receptors were gathered from a woman aged 25-40 years in good health and CMV-seronegative.

This rearrangement joins TRBV7-9 to TRBJ2-7, with TRBD2 identical over 10 bases. Germline V CDR1 and CDR2: SEHNR, FQNEAQ (reference sequence). The CDR3 is made up of 14 amino acids. Trimming at V came to 3 bases and at J to 5 bases, leaving 4 bases not matched to a gene. The CDR3 here is CASSLGLAFHEQYF. In DNA form, the CDR3 reads TGTGCCAGCAGCTTGGGACTAGCGTTCCACGAGCAGTACTTC.

This clone appeared a few times. This chain joins TRBV30 and TRBJ1-1, with D unclear. The germline gives CDR1 GTSNPN, CDR2 SVGIG (reference sequence). The V and J ends lost 5 bases and 4 bases respectively, with 11 bases between them. The CDR3 is 12 residues long. DNA for the CDR3: TGTGCCTGGTGGACGGGAGGCACTGAAGCTTTCTTT. This codes for CAWWTGGTEAFF.

This chain connects TRBV15 to TRBJ1-1; D perhaps matches TRBD1 (5 bases). The CDR3 runs 15 residues. Germline V gene sequence: CDR1 LNHNV, CDR2 YYDKDF (reference sequence). V was pared by 4 bases and J by 5 bases, with 17 bases between. The CDR3 bases are TGTGCCACCAGCACAAATGTTCCAGGGATTACTGAAGCTTTCTTT. This sequence encodes CATSTNVPGITEAFF.

The chain links TRBV2 to TRBJ2-7, with 7 nucleotides matching TRBD1. Germline lookup yields CDR1 SNHLY and CDR2 FYNNEI. CDR3 length: 12 amino acids. V was clipped by 8 bases and J by 3 bases; unmatched bases: 4. The CDR3 here is CASRDRGYEQYF. The CDR3 DNA follows: TGTGCCAGCCGGGACAGAGGCTACGAGCAGTACTTC.

The rearrangement uses TRBV7-2 and TRBJ1-1; 8 bases match TRBD1. The ends lost 7 bases at V and 2 bases at J; junction bases unmatched: 6. The germline CDR1 and CDR2 sequences are SGHTA and FQGNSA. This CDR3 spans 14 amino acids. CDR3 amino acids: CASTPGGHNTEAFF. CDR3 nucleotides: TGTGCCAGCACCCCAGGGGGCCACAACACTGAAGCTTTCTTT.

This rearrangement joins TRBV18 to TRBJ1-5; no definite D call. V was pared by 4 bases and J by 2 bases, with 15 bases between. The CDR3 has 16 residues. From germline, CDR1 is KGHSH and CDR2 LQKENI. The CDR3 spells CASSLIEGGGNQPQHF. The CDR3 DNA sequence: TGTGCCAGCTCACTCATAGAGGGCGGTGGCAATCAGCCCCAGCATTTT. Complete variable domain (other parts from reference TRBV18 and TRBJ1-5): NAGVMQNPRHLVRRRGQEARLRCSPMKGHSHVYWYRQLPEEGLKFMVYLQKENIIDESGMPKERFSAEFPKEGPSILRIQQVVRGDSAAYFCASSLIEGGGNQPQHFGDGTRLSIL.

This chain joins TRBV19 and TRBJ1-2; D ambiguous. The CDR3 has 13 amino acids. V was shortened by 4 bases and J by 4 bases, with 10 bases between the two germline ends. Per the germline V gene, CDR1 is LNHDA and CDR2 is SQIVND (reference sequence). The CDR3: CASSSPPVYGYTF. Here the CDR3 DNA reads TGTGCCAGTAGTAGTCCCCCAGTCTATGGCTACACCTTC.

A note on this clone: One end of the junction is discordant with germline, which a read error may explain. The chain joins TRBV18 to TRBJ2-2; unclear D gene. The CDR3 extends over 12 amino acids. Germline CDR1 is KGHSH and CDR2 is LQKENI. Here the CDR3 reads CASSEDTGELFF. In DNA, the CDR3 is TGTGCCAGCTCAGAAGACACTGGGGAGCTGTTTTTT. The full variable domain, with the rest looked up from reference TRBV18 and TRBJ2-2, is NAGVMQNPRHLVRRRGQEARLRCSPMKGHSHVYWYRQLPEEGLKFMVYLQKENIIDESGMPKERFSAEFPKEGPSILRIQQVVRGDSAAYFCASSEDTGELFFGEGSRLTVL.

This chain connects TRBV6-5 to TRBJ1-2, with a possible D match to TRBD1 (6 bases). V lost 7 bases and J 2 bases, leaving 17 bases between the germline ends. There are 15 residues in the CDR3. CDR1 is MNHEY and CDR2 is SVGAGI in the germline V gene. CDR3 sequence reads: CASTMYAGENYGYTF. Written as DNA, the CDR3 is TGTGCCAGCACTATGTACGCAGGGGAAAACTATGGCTACACCTTC.

The chain combines TRBV30 with TRBJ2-2; D perhaps matches TRBD1 (5 bases). Germline V gene lookup returns CDR1 GTSNPN and CDR2 SVGIG (reference sequence). Trimming shortened V by 4 bases and J by 5 bases, and 11 bases separated the two germline ends. CDR3 length equals 13 residues. The CDR3 nucleotides are TGTGCCTGGAACAGGCTGCAGACCGGGGAGCTGTTTTTT. Amino acid sequence: CAWNRLQTGELFF.

The chain couples TRBV30 to TRBJ2-2, with D possibly TRBD2 on 5 matching bases. Trimming cost V 5 bases and J 2 bases, with 12 bases left between them. The CDR3 contains 14 residues. CDR1 and CDR2 from the germline V gene are GTSNPN and SVGIG (reference sequence). For the CDR3, the DNA is TGTGCCTGGGGCACCGGGGTCAACACCGGGGAGCTGTTTTTT. Protein product: CAWGTGVNTGELFF.

The CDR3 region has the DNA TGTGCCAGTAGTCTCCCACAGGGTAATCAGCCCCAGCATTTT. It yields the protein CASSLPQGNQPQHF. V is TRBV19 and J is TRBJ1-5; tentatively, D is TRBD1 (6 bases). Germline V lookup: CDR1 LNHDA, CDR2 SQIVND (reference sequence). V dropped 5 bases and J dropped 4 bases, with 12 bases sitting between them. The CDR3 totals 14 residues.

The CDR3 DNA sequence: TGTGCCAGCAGGCCCGGGACAGGGTTGGACGAGCAGTACTTC. It translates to CASRPGTGLDEQYF. J is TRBJ2-7 and V is TRBV27; 9 nucleotides align to TRBD1. The CDR3 covers 14 residues. Unmatched junction bases numbered 8, after V lost 6 bases and J lost 5 bases. Germline V gene lookup returns CDR1 MNHEY and CDR2 SMNVEV (reference sequence).

The gene calls are TRBV7-6 and TRBJ2-7; D is perhaps TRBD2 (6 bases). Germline V CDR1 and CDR2: SGHVS, FNYEAQ. The CDR3 has 15 amino acids. Trimming pared 1 base from V and 1 base from J, leaving 11 bases between. CDR3 amino acids: CASSLEGGESYEQYF. The CDR3 bases are TGTGCCAGCAGCTTAGAAGGCGGGGAGTCCTACGAGCAGTACTTC.

This clone was seen only once. This chain connects TRBV6-1 to TRBJ2-5; unclear D gene. Trimming shortened V by 3 bases and J by 5 bases, and 13 bases separated the two germline ends. The CDR3 length is 14 residues. Germline assignment: CDR1 MNHNS and CDR2 SASEGT. DNA of the CDR3: TGTGCCAGCAGTGATCTGGCCCCGTGGGAGACCCAGTACTTC. Its protein product is CASSDLAPWETQYF.